Below, 14 T cell receptor beta chains from the same sample are listed, as sequenced in a study of blood T cell repertoires in COVID-19. Method: immunoSEQ multiplex PCR; TCRdb's copy keeps in-frame clones and lacks some. The sample lists some 370,000 clones; more than 75% were seen once. Sequenced material: peripheral blood. These receptors came from a woman in her 30s with COVID-19, enrolled during active disease.

With regard to this clone: This sample includes further DNA sequences coding for the same CDR3. The genes are TRBV7-9 and TRBJ1-5, with no clear D. Germline V gives CDR1 SEHNR, CDR2 FQNEAQ (reference sequence). V lost 3 bases and J 7 bases, leaving 7 bases between the germline ends. This CDR3 is 12 amino acids long. CDR3 DNA sequence: TGTGCCAGCAGCTTCCCAGGACAGCCCCAGCATTTT. Translating gives CASSFPGQPQHF.

This chain joins TRBV7-2 and TRBJ1-5; 9 bases fit TRBD1. V lost 5 bases, J lost 7 bases, and 9 bases stayed unmatched. Germline V lookup: CDR1 SGHTA, CDR2 FQGNSA. The CDR3 totals 15 residues. For the CDR3, the DNA is TGTGCCAGCAGCCCGAGGACAGGGGTCGGGCAGCCCCAGCATTTT. This translates into CASSPRTGVGQPQHF.

The chain recombines TRBV7-9 with TRBJ1-1, with D tentatively TRBD1 (6 bases). Germline CDR1 SEHNR, CDR2 FQNEAQ (reference sequence). The CDR3 covers 13 residues. Trimming stripped 5 bases from V and 6 bases from J, with 13 bases between. The CDR3 is CASSHPGQPEAFF. In DNA, the CDR3 is TGTGCCAGCAGCCACCCGGGACAACCTGAAGCTTTCTTT.

This clone has just a few counts. This chain connects TRBV24-1 to TRBJ2-3, with 7 bases fitting TRBD1. This CDR3 is 15 amino acids long. After removal of 5 bases from V and 2 bases from J, the junction contained 6 bases not matched to a gene. Per the germline V gene, CDR1 is KGHDR and CDR2 is SFDVKD. CDR3 DNA: TGTGCCACCAGTGCCGGGACAGCTTACACAGATACGCAGTATTTT. Encoded protein: CATSAGTAYTDTQYF.

In this sample, this clone turned up many times. The rearrangement joins TRBV5-1 to TRBJ1-1; 11 bases fit TRBD1. The CDR3 extends over 14 amino acids. Germline trimming cut 5 bases from V and 5 bases from J; bases unmatched to any gene: 5. CDR1 and CDR2 from the germline V gene are SGHRS and YFSETQ. The CDR3 protein is CASSQGTGGTEAFF. DNA for the CDR3: TGCGCCAGCAGTCAAGGGACAGGGGGGACTGAAGCTTTCTTT.

The table lists this clone with a count of one. The gene calls are TRBV2 and TRBJ2-5; D not resolved. The CDR3 has 12 amino acids. Germline V gives CDR1 SNHLY, CDR2 FYNNEI. Trimming removed 4 bases at V and 2 bases at J, with 5 bases between. The CDR3 spells CASSGQQETQYF. The CDR3 nucleotides read TGTGCCAGCAGTGGGCAGCAAGAGACCCAGTACTTC. Combining the CDR3 with reference TRBV2 and TRBJ2-5 gives the whole variable domain EPEVTQTPSHQVTQMGQEVILRCVPISNHLYFYWYRQILGQKVEFLVSFYNNEISEKSEIFDDQFSVERPDGSNFTLKIRSTKLEDSAMYFCASSGQQETQYFGPGTRLLVL.

The chain employs TRBV7-9 and TRBJ2-5; 10 bases map to TRBD2. V lost 4 bases and J lost 4; bases outside the gene matches: 6. CDR1 and CDR2 (germline): SEHNR, FQNEAQ (reference sequence). The CDR3 is 15 amino acids. The CDR3 DNA reads as TGTGCCAGCAGCTCCAGCGGGAGGGGTAGAGAGACCCAGTACTTC. Encoded protein: CASSSSGRGRETQYF.

The V call is TRBV7-3, the J call TRBJ2-3, with 9 bases identical to TRBD2. The junction had 1 base not matched to a gene; V was cut back by 1 base and J by 5 bases. The CDR3 runs to 14 residues. Germline lookup yields CDR1 SGHTA and CDR2 FQGTGA. CDR3 bases: TGTGCCAGCAGCTTAAGCGGGAGGGGAGATACGCAGTATTTT. Translating gives CASSLSGRGDTQYF.

Only a few counts were recorded for this clone. J is TRBJ2-5 and V is TRBV3-1 (or the pseudogene TRBV3-2), with D possibly being TRBD2 (6 bases). Deletions cut 7 bases from V and 6 bases from J, with 12 bases between. The length of the CDR3 is 12 residues. CDR1 is LGHDT and CDR2 is YNNKEL in the germline V gene (reference sequence). The CDR3 spells CASKGLSQTQYF. DNA of the CDR3: TGTGCCAGCAAGGGACTCTCCCAGACCCAGTACTTC.

V gene TRBV9 combines with J gene TRBJ2-7, with a tentative D call TRBD1 (8 bases). Germline V gives CDR1 SGDLS, CDR2 YYNGEE. CDR3 length equals 13 residues. V was cut by 4 bases and J by 7 bases, with 15 bases left in between. This CDR3 reads CASSFGQGGEQYF. The CDR3 DNA sequence: TGTGCCAGCAGCTTCGGACAGGGAGGGGAGCAGTACTTC.

The chain links TRBV6-5 to TRBJ1-4; TRBD1 matches at 8 bases. With 5 bases clipped from V and 10 bases from J, the junction kept 3 bases outside the gene matches. CDR1 and CDR2 (germline): MNHEY, SVGAGI. The length of the CDR3 is 12 residues. The CDR3: CASSTGQGKLFF. The CDR3 nucleotides are TGTGCCAGCAGTACCGGACAGGGAAAACTGTTTTTT.

The chain employs TRBV5-4 and TRBJ2-3, with 11 bases matching TRBD2. From germline, CDR1 is SGHNT and CDR2 YYREEE (reference sequence). V gave up 4 bases and J gave up 8 bases; unmatched junction bases: 12. The CDR3 has 16 residues. For the CDR3, the DNA is TGTGCCAGCAGCAACCTAGCGGGAGGAGGCCCCGGTACGCAGTATTTT. It codes for CASSNLAGGGPGTQYF.

The CDR3 loop reads CASSPDREKNTGELFF. CDR3 sequence (DNA): TGCGCCAGCAGCCCGGACAGGGAAAAGAACACCGGGGAGCTGTTTTTT. The rearrangement links TRBV5-1 to TRBJ2-2; TRBD1 matches at 8 bases. This CDR3 spans 16 amino acids. The V and J ends lost 4 bases and 1 base, in that order; junction bases with no gene match: 6. Germline assignment: CDR1 SGHRS and CDR2 YFSETQ.

The V call is TRBV2, the J call TRBJ1-5; 8 bases fit TRBD1. The V segment lost 6 bases and the J segment 4 bases; nucleotides outside the gene matches: 5. CDR3 length: 14 amino acids. Germline V gene data show CDR1 as SNHLY and CDR2 as FYNNEI. The DNA for the CDR3 is TGTGCCAGCAGGGGACAGGTCTCTAATCAGCCCCAGCATTTT. Encoded protein: CASRGQVSNQPQHF.